This T cell receptor (beta chain) is drawn from a study of T-cell memory formation after mild COVID-19. General study points: Cross-reactive memory appears to have joined, as suggested by some responding clones showing up in pre-infection memory.

Germline V gene data show CDR1 as MGHRA and CDR2 as YSYEKL. Trimming removed 6 bases at V and 4 bases at J, with 15 bases between. The CDR3 contains 14 residues. A word on this clonotype: Its antigen remains unknown.

Each CDR3 protein is one row after TCRdb ran MiXCR on the 5' RACE reads. This table has around 450,000 distinct CDR3 sequences, 15% to 20% appearing once. J is TRBJ1-2 and V is TRBV4-1, with D unresolved. This receptor was taken from an adult woman who had mild COVID-19 (a few samples of this study predate the infection). Cell type and time point are not known. The sequencing sample was made of PBMCs or a T cell subset sorted from them (not recorded which). The CDR3 nucleotides read TGCGCCAGCAGACCATGGACGGTGAGCTATGGCTACACCTTC. Translation: CASRPWTVSYGYTF.